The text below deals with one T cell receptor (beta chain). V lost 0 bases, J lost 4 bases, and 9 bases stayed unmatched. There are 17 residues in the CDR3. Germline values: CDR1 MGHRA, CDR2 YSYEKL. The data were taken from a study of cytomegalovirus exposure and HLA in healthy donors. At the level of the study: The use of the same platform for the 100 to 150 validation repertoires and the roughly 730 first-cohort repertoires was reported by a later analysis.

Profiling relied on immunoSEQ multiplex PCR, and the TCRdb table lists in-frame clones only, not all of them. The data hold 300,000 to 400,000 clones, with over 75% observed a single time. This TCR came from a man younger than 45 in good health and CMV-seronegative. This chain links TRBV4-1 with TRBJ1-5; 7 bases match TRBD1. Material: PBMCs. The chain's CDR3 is CASSQDPGQSLNQPQHF. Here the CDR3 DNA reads TGCGCCAGCAGCCAAGATCCGGGACAGAGCTTAAATCAGCCCCAGCATTTT.